A selection of T cell receptor beta chains follows, all from one sample in a study of Ad26.COV2.S vaccination and SARS-CoV-2 variants. Repertoires were generated with immunoSEQ multiplex PCR, while TCRdb's copy carries only in-frame clones and drops some. The sample has about 410,000 clones, approximately 89% seen once. The input for sequencing was peripheral blood, taken in a trial of Ad26.COV2.S vaccine versus placebo. Receptors originate from a person aged 18-65 years who received the Ad26.COV2.S COVID-19 vaccine or a placebo. Both conserved end residues are part of each CDR3. D genes are given only for firm matches. Clone size is shown for a subset of rows, as once, few, many or a class of expanded clone.

CDR3nt	CDR3aa	abundance	d_gene	v_gene	j_gene
TGCGCCAGCAGCTTGGGGTTAGCGGGAGATTACAATGAGCAGTTCTTC	CASSLGLAGDYNEQFF	-	TRBD2	TRBV5-1	TRBJ2-1
TGTGCCAGCAGCTTAGTGAGGGGGACCTACAATGAGCAGTTCTTC	CASSLVRGTYNEQFF	-	-	TRBV11-2	TRBJ2-1
TGTGCCAGTAGTATAGATCTTCGACGAGGTAAGAGCAATCAGCCCCAGCATTTT	CASSIDLRRGKSNQPQHF	-	-	TRBV19	TRBJ1-5
TGTGCCAGCAGACCGGGACCTTCCTACAATGAGCAGTTCTTC	CASRPGPSYNEQFF	-	-	TRBV9	TRBJ2-1
TGTGCCACCAGTGATTTGGGTAGCGGGAGTGGGAATGAGCAGTTCTTC	CATSDLGSGSGNEQFF	-	TRBD2	TRBV24-1	TRBJ2-1
TGTGCCAGCAGCCCTGGGCCACTAGTACAAGATACGCAGTATTTT	CASSPGPLVQDTQYF	once	-	TRBV5-5	TRBJ2-3
TGTGCCACCCCTGCCGATAACACCGGGGAGCTGTTTTTT	CATPADNTGELFF	once	-	TRBV11-2	TRBJ2-2
TGTGCCAGCAGGTTTGGGACAGGTCTTAGCAATCAGCCCCAGCATTTT	CASRFGTGLSNQPQHF	-	TRBD1	TRBV2	TRBJ1-5
TGTGCCAGCAGCTTGAGGGGGAGCAATCAGCCCCAGCATTTT	CASSLRGSNQPQHF	-	-	TRBV7-2	TRBJ1-5
TGTGCCAGCAGTTACCAACAGGGGGTATCTTCACCCCTCCACTTT	CASSYQQGVSSPLHF	few	TRBD1	TRBV6-5	TRBJ1-6
TGTGCCAGCAGCCTATTACAGGGTGGTGGTGGGGAGCAGTACTTC	CASSLLQGGGGEQYF	-	-	TRBV2	TRBJ2-7
TGTGCCAGCAGGGGTCGGGACAGGAGCTCCTACGAGCAGTACTTC	CASRGRDRSSYEQYF	-	TRBD1	TRBV6-5	TRBJ2-7
TGTGCCAGCAGCGTGACGGCAACTAATGAAAAACTGTTTTTT	CASSVTATNEKLFF	-	-	TRBV9	TRBJ1-4
TGTGCCAGCAGCTTGGGGGACTCAGATACGCAGTATTTT	CASSLGDSDTQYF	-	-	TRBV11-2	TRBJ2-3
TGTGCCACCAGCAGAGATCTACAGGGGTCCGGGGAGCTGTTTTTT	CATSRDLQGSGELFF	-	TRBD1	TRBV15	TRBJ2-2
TGTGCCAGCAGTCTGAGGGCGGGGACAGTGAACACTGAAGCTTTCTTT	CASSLRAGTVNTEAFF	-	TRBD1	TRBV27	TRBJ1-1
TGTGCTAGTGGTTTGTTAGGGGGGTTCAGCAATCAGCCCCAGCATTTT	CASGLLGGFSNQPQHF	-	-	TRBV12-5	TRBJ1-5
TGTGCCAGCAGCTTGGGGTTGGGACAGGGTATGTTCGAGCAGTACTTC	CASSLGLGQGMFEQYF	-	TRBD1	TRBV5-5	TRBJ2-7
TGCGCCAGCAGCAGAGTGACCGGGGAGCTGTTTTTT	CASSRVTGELFF	-	-	TRBV5-1	TRBJ2-2
TGTGCCAGCAGTGAAGACGGGTGGGCATGGAAACTGTTTTTT	CASSEDGWAWKLFF	-	-	TRBV6-1	TRBJ1-4
TGTGCCAGCAGCCAAGGGACTAGCGGAGTGGAGACCCAGTACTTC	CASSQGTSGVETQYF	-	TRBD2	TRBV14	TRBJ2-5
TGTGCCAGCAGTGACCCGGACAGGAGCAATGAAAAACTGTTTTTT	CASSDPDRSNEKLFF	-	TRBD1	TRBV6-4	TRBJ1-4
TGCAGCGTTGTCGATGGGCAGGGCATCCACAATGAGCAGTTCTTC	CSVVDGQGIHNEQFF	-	-	TRBV29-1	TRBJ2-1
TGTGCCTGGAGTGCAACAGGGGGCCCAGATACGCAGTATTTT	CAWSATGGPDTQYF	-	TRBD1	TRBV30	TRBJ2-3
TGTGCCAGCGGCACAGGGAACACTGAAGCTTTCTTT	CASGTGNTEAFF	-	-	TRBV12-3/TRBV12-4	TRBJ1-1
TGTGCCAGCAGGGAGTTTGGCTCTGGAAACACCATATATTTT	CASREFGSGNTIYF	-	-	TRBV6-5	TRBJ1-3
TGTGCCAGCAGCCTTGACAGGGGTACCGATACGCAGTATTTT	CASSLDRGTDTQYF	-	TRBD1	TRBV7-2	TRBJ2-3
TGTGCCAGCAGTTCCACATCCCTCCGTCGCGGGAGGGTCTATGAGCAGTTCTTC	CASSSTSLRRGRVYEQFF	-	TRBD2	TRBV28	TRBJ2-1
TGTGCCAGCAGCTCTCTTGGGGGCATAGGGGAAAAACTGTTTTTT	CASSSLGGIGEKLFF	-	-	TRBV28	TRBJ1-4